These 10 T cell receptor beta chains share one sample of origin, sequenced in a study of blood T cell repertoires in COVID-19. Measured with immunoSEQ multiplex PCR; TCRdb has only the in-frame clones, and not every one. The profile covers approximately 260,000 clones, with around 89% appearing a single time and roughly 1.2% taken by the ten largest. The sample taken for sequencing was PBMCs or T cells enriched from blood (not recorded which). The receptors stem from a woman aged 40-49 years with acute COVID-19.

This clone occurred a few times. V and J are TRBV5-1 and TRBJ1-2; 7 nucleotides align to TRBD1. V was pared by 4 bases and J by 8 bases, with 8 bases of the junction left unmatched. This CDR3 is built from 13 residues. In germline, CDR1 is SGHRS, CDR2 YFSETQ. The CDR3 reads CASSLRQGEGYTF. The CDR3 DNA reads as TGCGCCAGCAGCCTGAGACAGGGCGAAGGCTACACCTTC.

The chain has TRBV10-1 and TRBJ2-1, with 9 bases that match TRBD2. The germline V gene encodes CDR1 WNHNN and CDR2 SYGVQD (reference sequence). CDR3 size: 14 residues. J was trimmed by 5 bases and V by 6 bases; bases with no gene match: 5. The CDR3 coding sequence is TGCGCCAGCAGCCCTAGACTAGCGGACAATGAGCAGTTCTTC. This sequence encodes CASSPRLADNEQFF.

The chain carries TRBV5-1 and TRBJ1-1, with a possible D match to TRBD1 (6 bases). Per germline, CDR1 SGHRS and CDR2 YFSETQ. This CDR3 is built from 13 residues. Trimming took off 0 bases at V and 4 bases at J, with 7 bases between the two ends. CDR3 loop: CASSLDRVTEAFF. In DNA form, the CDR3 reads TGCGCCAGCAGCTTGGACAGGGTCACTGAAGCTTTCTTT.

The genes are TRBV5-1 and TRBJ2-1; the D gene is possibly TRBD1 (5 bases). Germline assignment: CDR1 SGHRS and CDR2 YFSETQ. The CDR3 is 14 amino acids. With 5 bases removed from V and 2 bases from J, the gap between germline ends came to 11 bases. This chain's CDR3 is CASSPTAPYNEQFF. The CDR3 nucleotides are TGCGCCAGCAGTCCGACAGCCCCCTACAATGAGCAGTTCTTC.

The chain carries TRBV6-5 and TRBJ2-3, with TRBD2 identical over 7 bases. Germline assignment: CDR1 MNHEY and CDR2 SVGAGI. V was pared by 7 bases and J by 2 bases, with 9 bases of the junction left unmatched. The CDR3 is 15 amino acids. CDR3 sequence reads: CASKERDPITDTQYF. The CDR3 nucleotides are TGTGCCAGCAAGGAGCGGGACCCAATCACAGATACGCAGTATTTT.

The chain couples TRBV10-3 to TRBJ1-1; 7 nucleotides line up with TRBD1. Germline trimming cut 11 bases from V and 2 bases from J; bases unmatched to any gene: 8. The CDR3 has 13 amino acids. Per the germline V gene, CDR1 is ENHRY and CDR2 is SYGVKD. The CDR3 reads CAVQGVLNTEAFF. The CDR3 region has the DNA TGTGCCGTGCAGGGGGTTCTCAACACTGAAGCTTTCTTT.

The chain couples TRBV6-5 to TRBJ1-2, with 10 bases fitting TRBD1. Per germline, CDR1 MNHEY and CDR2 SVGAGI. V gave up 7 bases and J gave up 4 bases; unmatched junction bases: 6. The CDR3 is 14 amino acids. The CDR3 DNA reads as TGTGCCAGCAAAAAGACAGGGGGCGGCTATGGCTACACCTTC. This sequence encodes CASKKTGGGYGYTF.

The V call is TRBV7-2, the J call TRBJ1-2; perhaps TRBD1 as D (5 bases). This CDR3 has 16 residues. Germline CDR1 reads SGHTA; CDR2 reads FQGNSA. Trimming removed 0 bases from V and 1 base from J, with 12 bases in between. The CDR3 sequence: CASSLAQGARNYGYTF. The CDR3 DNA reads TGTGCCAGCAGCTTAGCCCAGGGCGCCCGTAACTATGGCTACACCTTC.

This clone was seen just once. CDR3 coding DNA: TGTGCCAGCAGCTCACCCAGGTTAGCCAAAAACATTCAGTACTTC. It translates to CASSSPRLAKNIQYF. The chain combines TRBV11-2 with TRBJ2-4, with no clear D. The CDR3 length is 15 residues. Germline CDR1 SGHAT, CDR2 FQNNGV. Between the trimmed V and J ends, which lost 4 bases and 0 bases, there was a span of 10 bases. Complete variable domain (other parts from reference TRBV11-2 and TRBJ2-4): EAGVAQSPRYKIIEKRQSVAFWCNPISGHATLYWYQQILGQGPKLLIQFQNNGVVDDSQLPKDRFSAERLKGVDSTLKIQPAKLEDSAVYLCASSSPRLAKNIQYFGAGTRLSVL.

This chain connects TRBV30 to TRBJ1-4, with a tentative D call TRBD1 (5 bases). Looked up from germline, CDR1 is GTSNPN and CDR2 is SVGIG (reference sequence). V lost 4 bases and J 4 bases, leaving 10 bases between the germline ends. The CDR3 is 13 residues long. DNA of the CDR3: TGTGCCTGGACAGGGAGGGATAATGAAAAACTGTTTTTT. It translates to CAWTGRDNEKLFF.